This entry is about one T cell receptor beta chain. The antigen is undetermined. The whole isolated RNA underwent reverse transcription, so sequencing captured expressed TCRB transcripts. Data came from immunoSEQ multiplex PCR; TCRdb stores just in-frame clones and leaves some out. The sample shows over 200,000 clones, approximately 10% of them seen only once. This specimen belongs to a study of beta chain features in type 1 diabetes. The germline V and J ends were trimmed by 7 bases and 5 bases, with 21 bases remaining between them. Germline assignment: CDR1 SNHLY and CDR2 FYNNEI. This CDR3 comprises 15 residues. Whole-study findings and limits: Shorter TCRB CDR3s, moderately but significantly so, were found in Type 1 diabetes patients in all four CD4+ subsets.

This clonotype was obtained from a man aged 25-45 years with type 1 diabetes. The chain joins TRBV2 to TRBJ2-7, with D tentatively TRBD2 (6 bases). The source material was naive CD4+ T cells from blood. The CDR3 DNA sequence: TGTGCCAGCACACGGAGGGCCTTAGGGGTCGACGAGCAGTACTTC. It specifies CASTRRALGVDEQYF.